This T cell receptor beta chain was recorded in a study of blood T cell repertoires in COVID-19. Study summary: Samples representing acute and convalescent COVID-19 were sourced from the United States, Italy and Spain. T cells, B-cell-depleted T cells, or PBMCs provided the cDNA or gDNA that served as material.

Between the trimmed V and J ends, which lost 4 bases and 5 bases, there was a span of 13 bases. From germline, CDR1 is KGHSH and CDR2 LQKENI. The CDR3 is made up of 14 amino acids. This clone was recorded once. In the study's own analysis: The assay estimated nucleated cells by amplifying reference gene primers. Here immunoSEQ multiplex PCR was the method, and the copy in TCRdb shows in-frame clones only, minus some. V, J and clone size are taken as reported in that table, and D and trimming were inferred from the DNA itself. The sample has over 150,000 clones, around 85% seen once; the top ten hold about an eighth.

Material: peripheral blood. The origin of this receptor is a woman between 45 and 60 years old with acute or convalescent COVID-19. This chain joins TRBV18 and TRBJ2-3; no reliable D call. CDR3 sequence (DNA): TGTGCCAGCTCACACGACGTTGCAGGAGATACGCAGTATTTT. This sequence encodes CASSHDVAGDTQYF.